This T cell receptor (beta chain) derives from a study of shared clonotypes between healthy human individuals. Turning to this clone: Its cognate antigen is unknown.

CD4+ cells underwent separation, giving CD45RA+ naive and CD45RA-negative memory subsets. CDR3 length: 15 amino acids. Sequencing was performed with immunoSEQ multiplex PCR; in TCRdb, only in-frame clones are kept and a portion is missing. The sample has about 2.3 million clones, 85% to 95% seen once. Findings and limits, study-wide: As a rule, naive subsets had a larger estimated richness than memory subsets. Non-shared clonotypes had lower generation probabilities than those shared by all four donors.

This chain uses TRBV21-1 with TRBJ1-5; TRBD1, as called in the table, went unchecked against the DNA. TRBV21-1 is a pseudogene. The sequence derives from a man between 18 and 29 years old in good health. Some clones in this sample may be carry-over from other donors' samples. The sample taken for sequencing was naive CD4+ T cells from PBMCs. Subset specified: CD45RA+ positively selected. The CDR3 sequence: CASSGRDRAGQPQHF. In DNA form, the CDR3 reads TGTGCCAGCAGCGGACGGGACAGGGCAGGTCAGCCCCAGCATTTT.